A single sample is the source of the 15 T cell receptor beta chains below, sequenced in a study of human T cells and chemical hapten exposure. TCRdb called the 5' RACE reads again in MiXCR, with one record for every CDR3 protein. The sample shows about 80,000 distinct CDR3 sequences, roughly 15% of them seen only once. Unfractionated whole blood served as the source for total RNA extraction. The receptor set was obtained from a female donor in good health.

CDR3 region: CASSLDSGMAEAFF. The CDR3 coding sequence is TGTGCCAGCAGCTTAGACTCAGGGATGGCTGAAGCTTTCTTT. The chain links TRBV7-9 to TRBJ1-1, with D perhaps matching TRBD1 (5 bases). This CDR3 comprises 14 residues. Germline CDR1 is SEHNR and CDR2 is FQNEAQ (reference sequence). Trimming took off 1 base at V and 6 bases at J, with 12 bases between the two ends.

The rearrangement joins TRBV28 to TRBJ1-1; D is uncertain. The CDR3 length is 12 residues. V was shortened by 3 bases and J by 6 bases, with 8 bases between the two germline ends. CDR1 and CDR2 (germline): MDHEN, SYDVKM. The CDR3 spells CASSLDLAEAFF. The CDR3 coding sequence is TGTGCCAGCAGTTTGGACTTGGCTGAAGCTTTCTTT.

The sample holds a few counts of this clonotype. The chain has TRBV30 and TRBJ2-3, with 7 bases lining up with TRBD1. CDR3 length: 13 amino acids. The germline V gene has CDR1 GTSNPN and CDR2 SVGIG (reference sequence). CDR3 nucleotides: TGTGCATCTCGGACAGGCGGTACAGATACGCAGTATTTT. Protein: CASRTGGTDTQYF. Based on the CDR3 plus reference TRBV30 and TRBJ2-3, the full variable domain is SQTIHQWPATLVQPVGSPLSLECTVEGTSNPNLYWYRQAAGRGLQLLFYSVGIGQISSEVPQNLSASRPQDRQFILSSKKLLLSDSGFYLCASRTGGTDTQYFGPGTRLTVL.

This clonotype showed up just a few times. Written as DNA, the CDR3 is TGCAGTGCTAGGAGGACAGCGTCAAGGGATGAGCAGTTCTTC. This encodes CSARRTASRDEQFF. This sequence joins TRBV20-1 and TRBJ2-1; perhaps TRBD1 as D (6 bases). Germline V gene lookup returns CDR1 DFQATT and CDR2 SNEGSKA (reference sequence). The CDR3 covers 14 residues. V gave up 3 bases and J gave up 8 bases, with 17 bases separating them.

The chain links TRBV18 to TRBJ2-3; D is unclear. CDR1 KGHSH and CDR2 LQKENI come from the germline V gene. This CDR3 region has 11 residues. V was pared by 3 bases and J by 3 bases, with 1 base between. DNA for the CDR3: TGTGCCAGCTCACCGACAGATACGCAGTATTTT. This sequence encodes CASSPTDTQYF.

Only a few counts were recorded for this clonotype. The gene calls are TRBV27 and TRBJ1-5; D is undetermined. Per the germline V gene, CDR1 is MNHEY and CDR2 is SMNVEV (reference sequence). The CDR3 loop spans 14 amino acids. V was trimmed by 5 bases and J by 0 bases, leaving 8 bases between them. CDR3 coding DNA: TGTGCCAGCAGTCCCTCAGGTAGCAATCAGCCCCAGCATTTT. It is translated as CASSPSGSNQPQHF.

The chain combines TRBV30 with TRBJ1-5; the D is unclear. V lost 1 base and J lost 4, with 8 bases in between. From germline, CDR1 is GTSNPN and CDR2 SVGIG (reference sequence). The CDR3 is 13 amino acids. The CDR3 DNA follows: TGTGCCTGGAGTGGGAATACTAATCAGCCCCAGCATTTT. It yields the protein CAWSGNTNQPQHF. The whole variable domain, filled in from reference TRBV30 and TRBJ1-5, reads SQTIHQWPATLVQPVGSPLSLECTVEGTSNPNLYWYRQAAGRGLQLLFYSVGIGQISSEVPQNLSASRPQDRQFILSSKKLLLSDSGFYLCAWSGNTNQPQHFGDGTRLSIL.

The J gene is TRBJ1-5, the V gene TRBV6-1; D gene ambiguous. V was pared by 5 bases and J by 0 bases, with 11 bases between. CDR1 is MNHNS, CDR2 SASEGT, per germline. This CDR3 has 15 amino acids. The chain's CDR3 is CASSQGQYSNQPQHF. CDR3 sequence (DNA): TGTGCCAGCAGTCAAGGCCAGTATAGCAATCAGCCCCAGCATTTT.

In its sample, this clonotype was seen a few times. V and J are TRBV28 and TRBJ2-7, with 9 positions matching TRBD2. V dropped 3 bases and J dropped 2; count of bases not matched to a gene: 14. CDR3 size: 18 residues. The germline V gene has CDR1 MDHEN and CDR2 SYDVKM. The CDR3 nucleotides read TGTGCCAGCAGTTTTTATGGGGAAGGACTAGCGAGTACCTACGAGCAGTACTTC. Encoded protein: CASSFYGEGLASTYEQYF.

This chain links TRBV7-8 with TRBJ1-5; D may be TRBD1 (5 bases). CDR1 is SGHVS and CDR2 is FQNEAQ in the germline V gene. This CDR3 is built from 13 residues. With 4 bases removed from V and 6 bases from J, the gap between germline ends came to 10 bases. CDR3: CASSWGEGQPQHF. The CDR3 nucleotides read TGTGCCAGCAGCTGGGGGGAAGGTCAGCCCCAGCATTTT.

CDR3: CSAAQSTGGTDTQYF. The CDR3 coding sequence is TGCAGTGCTGCCCAATCGACAGGGGGTACAGATACGCAGTATTTT. This chain uses TRBV20-1 with TRBJ2-3, with 9 positions matching TRBD1. The V segment lost 5 bases and the J segment 3 bases; nucleotides outside the gene matches: 9. Germline V lookup: CDR1 DFQATT, CDR2 SNEGSKA (reference sequence). The CDR3 spans 15 residues.

As to this clonotype: This clone may be a read error of a much larger clone one base away. This chain connects TRBV7-9 to TRBJ2-7; 8 positions match TRBD2. The CDR3 is 16 residues long. CDR1 is SEHNR, CDR2 FQNEAQ, per germline (reference sequence). V lost 4 bases and J lost 6; bases outside the gene matches: 14. This CDR3 is CASSWVAGTPYSEQYF. In DNA, the CDR3 is TGTGCCAGCAGCTGGGTAGCGGGAACGCCCTATTCCGAGCAGTACTTC.

This clonotype was detected only a few times. The rearrangement joins TRBV7-9 to TRBJ1-1; no firm D call. CDR1 and CDR2 from the germline V gene are SEHNR and FQNEAQ (reference sequence). The germline V and J ends were trimmed by 10 bases and 2 bases, with 11 bases remaining between them. This CDR3 contains 12 residues. The CDR3 sequence: CAISRLNTEAFF. The CDR3 bases are TGTGCCATTTCCAGACTCAACACTGAAGCTTTCTTT.

By sample fraction, this clonotype is medium-sized. The chain recombines TRBV15 with TRBJ2-7; unclear D gene. Germline V gives CDR1 LNHNV, CDR2 YYDKDF (reference sequence). Trimming left V 0 bases short and J 5 bases short, with 11 bases between. This CDR3 is 14 amino acids long. Written as DNA, the CDR3 is TGTGCCACCAGCAGAGATGAGGATGTCCACGAGCAGTACTTC. It translates to CATSRDEDVHEQYF.

There are a few counts of this clonotype. V usage is TRBV2 and J usage is TRBJ2-3; no reliable D call. The CDR3 spans 15 residues. Per germline, CDR1 SNHLY and CDR2 FYNNEI. The V end lost 2 bases, the J end lost 0 bases, and 9 bases lay between the germline ends. CDR3 region: CASSERASSTDTQYF. The CDR3 DNA follows: TGTGCCAGCAGTGAACGCGCCTCTAGCACAGATACGCAGTATTTT.